This T cell receptor (beta chain) was captured by sequencing in a study of T cells in localized non-small cell lung cancer. The method was immunoSEQ multiplex PCR; TCRdb's version includes in-frame clones alone and lacks a portion of them. The sample holds around 40,000 clones, around 86% seen once. CDR1 and CDR2 (germline): SEHNR, FQNEAQ (reference sequence). V lost 3 bases, J lost 6 bases, and 9 bases lay in between. This CDR3 contains 12 residues. Study results and caveats: There was higher T cell clonality in uninvolved adjacent lung than in tumor, and it was highest there. Out of the top 100 tumor clones, a median approximately 50 were seen in adjacent lung.

On this clone itself: Antigen: not known.

V and J are TRBV7-9 and TRBJ2-7, with D possibly being TRBD2 (7 bases). The receptor was isolated from a woman aged 18-55 years with stage III lung adenocarcinoma. The specimen comprised peripheral blood, sampled before any cancer treatment. CDR3 residues: CASSFRGAEQYF. CDR3 DNA sequence: TGTGCCAGCAGCTTTCGGGGGGCCGAGCAGTACTTC.